This T cell receptor beta chain was documented in a study of blood T cell repertoires in COVID-19. Study information: Samples taken during acute and convalescent COVID-19 were collected in the United States, Italy and Spain. Nucleic acid was either cDNA or gDNA, and it came from T cells, B-cell-depleted T cells, or PBMCs.

Per the study methods: Reference gene primers were amplified, and this amplification served to estimate nucleated cell counts. The data were produced by immunoSEQ multiplex PCR, yet TCRdb's version contains in-frame clones alone and is incomplete. The V and J calls and clone size are taken from that table; D and trimming were inferred from the DNA. This sample has about 360,000 clones, with about four fifths found just once. This clone has a handful of counts. V was pared by 3 bases and J by 9 bases, with 12 bases between. Germline-derived CDR1 and CDR2 are LNHDA and SQIVND (reference sequence). The CDR3 spans 13 residues.

The sample comprised peripheral blood. V gene TRBV19 combines with J gene TRBJ2-1; maybe TRBD1 (6 bases). The receptor comes from a man younger than 45 with active or convalescent COVID-19. CDR3 coding DNA: TGTGCCAGTAGTATTGGGGGCAGGGGTGAGCAGTTCTTC. Amino acid sequence: CASSIGGRGEQFF.